The clone carrying this T cell receptor (beta chain) was seen more than once but under ten times. Its specificity is unknown. This record comes from a study of cytomegalovirus exposure and HLA in healthy donors. The method was immunoSEQ multiplex PCR; TCRdb's version includes in-frame clones alone and lacks a portion of them. Of 200,000 or so clones in the sample, approximately 82% were seen once. The germline CDR1 and CDR2 sequences are SNHLY and FYNNEI. Trimming cost V 6 bases and J 6 bases; bases outside gene matches: 15. The CDR3 totals 16 residues. Study outcomes and limitations: In vitro confirmation showed three CMV-associated chains to be CMV antigen specific. Most sequenced TCRs were rare (though some public TCRs occurred in many donors).

This receptor was taken from a woman younger than 45 in good health and CMV-seropositive. The material sequenced was PBMCs. The V call is TRBV2, the J call TRBJ2-7; 9 bases line up with TRBD1. The CDR3 DNA sequence: TGTGCCAGCAGGGGACGCCGGGACAGGGAGTTCGGCGAGCAGTACTTC. Its translation is CASRGRRDREFGEQYF.